This entry lists 18 T cell receptor beta chains sequenced from one sample in a study of T-cell memory formation after mild COVID-19. One entry per CDR3 protein results from TCRdb running MiXCR on the 5' RACE reads. The sample has more than 250,000 distinct CDR3 sequences; about 20% are singletons. Sequenced input: PBMCs or a T cell subset sorted from them (not recorded which). The receptor source for this set is a man in his late teens or twenties who had mild COVID-19 (a few samples of this study predate the infection). Cell type and time point are not known.

This clonotype was seen more than once but under ten times. The chain uses TRBV20-1 and TRBJ2-1, with unresolved D. CDR1 is DFQATT and CDR2 is SNEGSKA in the germline V gene (reference sequence). CDR3 length equals 17 residues. The germline V and J ends were trimmed by 2 bases and 1 base, with 18 bases remaining between them. CDR3 nucleotide sequence: TGCAGTGCTAGACCGGGTCTCCCCCTGGGTTCCTACAATGAGCAGTTCTTC. It translates to CSARPGLPLGSYNEQFF.

Ten or more counts support this clonotype. J is TRBJ1-2 and V is TRBV7-2; maybe TRBD1 (6 bases). This CDR3 region has 14 residues. V gave up 3 bases and J gave up 5 bases, with 13 bases separating them. Germline V lookup: CDR1 SGHTA, CDR2 FQGNSA. Here the CDR3 DNA reads TGTGCCAGCAGCTTTTCCAGGGGCGGATATGGCTACACCTTC. This translates into CASSFSRGGYGYTF.

Comment on this clonotype: No conserved phenylalanine or tryptophan ends this CDR3, so it is likely a read error. The rearrangement uses TRBV12-3 or TRBV12-4 and TRBJ2-3; 7 bases match TRBD1. The CDR3 is 13 residues long. Trimming removed 10 bases from V and 2 bases from J; junction bases left unmatched: 6. The CDR3 nucleotides read TGTGCCACCGCGACAGGGTCCACAGATACGCAGTATCTT. Protein product: CATATGSTDTQYL.

This clonotype was seen only a few times. The chain couples TRBV20-1 to TRBJ2-7; 10 positions match TRBD2. The J segment lost 0 bases and the V segment lost 2 bases, leaving 1 base of the junction unmatched. The V gene's germline CDR1 is DFQATT and CDR2 SNEGSKA (reference sequence). The CDR3 covers 14 residues. The chain's CDR3 is CSARSGGASYEQYF. CDR3 sequence (DNA): TGCAGTGCTAGAAGCGGGGGGGCCTCCTACGAGCAGTACTTC.

The chain carries TRBV5-4 and TRBJ1-2; 7 bases match TRBD1. Germline lookup yields CDR1 SGHNT and CDR2 YYREEE (reference sequence). V lost 4 bases, J lost 0 bases, and 9 bases stayed unmatched. The CDR3 runs to 16 residues. This CDR3 reads CASSRTGTAANYGYTF. For the CDR3, the DNA is TGTGCCAGCAGCCGAACTGGGACAGCCGCTAACTATGGCTACACCTTC.

This clonotype was recorded at least ten times. The CDR3 region is CSATPPGTNPYEQYF. Here the CDR3 DNA reads TGCAGTGCTACCCCGCCAGGTACGAATCCCTACGAGCAGTACTTC. The J gene is TRBJ2-7, the V gene TRBV20-1; D is unclear. This CDR3 has 15 residues. The germline V gene has CDR1 DFQATT and CDR2 SNEGSKA (reference sequence). The V end lost 4 bases, the J end lost 2 bases, and 18 bases lay between the germline ends.

The CDR3 region has the DNA TGTGCCAGCAGTTCCCCCATGAGGTCTAGATGGGAGCAGTACGTC. It translates to CASSSPMRSRWEQYV. This rearrangement joins TRBV6-2 or TRBV6-3 to TRBJ2-7; D ambiguous. Trimming cost V 4 bases and J 7 bases, with 20 bases left between them. Germline V gene sequence: CDR1 MNHEY, CDR2 SVGEGT. The CDR3 sequence is 15 residues long.

The chain joins TRBV7-9 to TRBJ1-2; D is possibly TRBD1 (6 bases). The CDR3 covers 17 residues. Germline V lookup: CDR1 SEHNR, CDR2 FQNEAQ (reference sequence). Trimming took 5 bases from V and 2 from J, leaving 21 bases between them. The CDR3 protein is CASSQIRGTTGNYGYTF. For the CDR3, the DNA is TGTGCCAGCAGCCAGATAAGGGGAACCACAGGGAACTATGGCTACACCTTC.

The J gene is TRBJ2-1, the V gene TRBV7-9; TRBD2 agrees at 11 bases. The junction had 16 bases not matched to a gene; V was cut back by 8 bases and J by 10 bases. Germline V lookup: CDR1 SEHNR, CDR2 FQNEAQ (reference sequence). The CDR3 extends over 16 amino acids. CDR3 coding DNA: TGTGCCAGCCGCCGGCTAGCGGGGGGCACAATCGGGGAGCAGTTCTTC. It is translated as CASRRLAGGTIGEQFF.

V is TRBV10-3 and J is TRBJ2-1, with 12 bases fitting TRBD2. V shed 6 bases, J shed 8 bases, and the junction held 5 bases outside the gene matches. Germline CDR1 reads ENHRY; CDR2 reads SYGVKD. The CDR3 length is 14 residues. This CDR3 is CAISLAGGNHEQFF. For the CDR3, the DNA is TGTGCCATCAGCCTAGCGGGGGGGAACCATGAGCAGTTCTTC.

The J gene is TRBJ2-5, the V gene TRBV5-1; 10 positions agree with TRBD2. This CDR3 is 14 amino acids long. With 6 bases clipped from V and 6 bases from J, the junction kept 8 bases outside the gene matches. The V gene's germline CDR1 is SGHRS and CDR2 YFSETQ. The CDR3 coding sequence is TGCGCCAGCAACGATCCTAGCGGGGGCAAGACCCAGTACTTC. Amino acid sequence: CASNDPSGGKTQYF.

This chain connects TRBV4-1 to TRBJ1-4; a possible D gene is TRBD1 (5 bases). CDR1 is MGHRA, CDR2 YSYEKL, per germline. V was pared by 2 bases and J by 5 bases, with 15 bases between. The CDR3 spans 16 residues. The CDR3 protein is CASSQSVGRWNEKLFF. The CDR3 DNA reads as TGCGCCAGCAGCCAATCGGTGGGGCGTTGGAATGAAAAACTGTTTTTT.

The chain links TRBV7-9 to TRBJ2-5, with D possibly being TRBD1 or TRBD2 (5 bases each). The CDR3 consists of 16 residues. Trimming took off 5 bases at V and 5 bases at J, with 21 bases between the two ends. Germline V gives CDR1 SEHNR, CDR2 FQNEAQ (reference sequence). For the CDR3, the DNA is TGTGCCAGCAGCCCGGGACGCCACCTGTTCACGGAGACCCAGTACTTC. As protein: CASSPGRHLFTETQYF.

The chain carries TRBV29-1 and TRBJ2-7, with D possibly matching TRBD2 (6 bases). CDR3 length: 13 residues. V dropped 6 bases and J dropped 5 bases, with 17 bases sitting between them. The V gene's germline CDR1 is SQVTM and CDR2 ANQGSEA. CDR3 DNA sequence: TGCAGCGTGGCATGGGACTCTATCAACGAGCAGTACTTC. As protein: CSVAWDSINEQYF.

This clonotype showed up just a few times. The chain couples TRBV28 to TRBJ1-1; maybe TRBD1 (6 bases). This CDR3 is built from 13 residues. V was shortened by 8 bases and J by 7 bases, with 17 bases between the two germline ends. Germline values: CDR1 MDHEN, CDR2 SYDVKM. The CDR3 DNA reads TGTGCCAGCGCCGACAGGTTCTACCTTGAAGCTTTCTTT. This codes for CASADRFYLEAFF.

The chain links TRBV2 to TRBJ2-5; 8 positions match TRBD1. The germline CDR1 and CDR2 sequences are SNHLY and FYNNEI. V lost 3 bases, J lost 2 bases, and 5 bases stayed unmatched. The CDR3 has 15 amino acids. The DNA of the CDR3 is TGTGCCAGCAGTGATTCTTGGACAGGGCAAGAGACCCAGTACTTC. It is translated as CASSDSWTGQETQYF.

V and J are TRBV10-1 and TRBJ2-3; D is ambiguous. Germline values: CDR1 WNHNN, CDR2 SYGVQD (reference sequence). There are 16 residues in the CDR3. V was pared by 0 bases and J by 1 base, with 11 bases between. The CDR3 loop reads CASSESRLGGTDTQYF. CDR3 in DNA: TGCGCCAGCAGTGAGTCCCGCCTTGGGGGCACAGATACGCAGTATTTT.

This clonotype appeared a few times. The CDR3 sequence is CASSARGQDTGELFF. DNA for the CDR3: TGCGCCAGCAGCGCCAGGGGGCAGGACACCGGGGAGCTGTTTTTT. The gene calls are TRBV5-1 and TRBJ2-2; 8 nucleotides align to TRBD1. In germline, CDR1 is SGHRS, CDR2 YFSETQ. Germline trimming cut 4 bases from V and 3 bases from J; bases unmatched to any gene: 5. The CDR3 consists of 15 residues. The complete variable domain, with remaining parts taken from reference TRBV5-1 and TRBJ2-2, reads KAGVTQTPRYLIKTRGQQVTLSCSPISGHRSVSWYQQTPGQGLQFLFEYFSETQRNKGNFPGRFSGRQFSNSRSEMNVSTLELGDSALYLCASSARGQDTGELFFGEGSRLTVL.